This is a list of T cell receptor beta chains from one sample in a study of metastatic and nonmetastatic thyroid tumors. With MiXCR, TCRdb called clones anew from the PCR reads. Among over 9,500 clones listed, 30% to 40% were seen once. The sequencing input was tumor tissue. These receptors were taken from a male donor with papillary thyroid cancer or a benign thyroid nodule (not recorded which). Some clones in this sample may be carry-over from other donors' samples. CDR3s include the opening cysteine and the closing phenylalanine or tryptophan. A D gene is named only where the DNA matches it firmly. Size is omitted from some rows. Given values are once, few, many or a class for expanded clones.

CDR3aa: CSWKSVTSSNQPQHF
CDR3nt: TGTTCCTGGAAATCCGTGACCTCCAGCAATCAGCCCCAGCATTTT
v_gene: TRBV30
abundance: .
j_gene: TRBJ1-5
d_gene: .

CDR3aa: CSARDRPFNEKLFF
CDR3nt: TGCAGTGCTAGAGACAGACCGTTTAATGAAAAACTGTTTTTT
v_gene: TRBV20-1
abundance: many
j_gene: TRBJ1-4
d_gene: .

CDR3aa: CASTLGTFTNQPQHF
CDR3nt: TGTGCCAGCACTCTAGGGACATTCACTAATCAGCCCCAGCATTTT
v_gene: TRBV12-3/TRBV12-4
abundance: few
j_gene: TRBJ1-5
d_gene: .

CDR3aa: CSASRQDSVSTETQYF
CDR3nt: TGCAGTGCTAGCAGACAGGACAGCGTGAGCACGGAGACCCAGTACTTC
v_gene: TRBV20-1
abundance: .
j_gene: TRBJ2-5
d_gene: .

CDR3aa: CASSWTSGRSYEQYF
CDR3nt: TGTGCCAGCAGCTGGACTAGCGGGAGATCCTACGAGCAGTACTTC
v_gene: TRBV7-2
abundance: .
j_gene: TRBJ2-7
d_gene: TRBD2

CDR3aa: CASSNTGLAPTDTQYF
CDR3nt: TGTGCCAGCAGCAACACTGGACTAGCGCCTACAGATACGCAGTATTTT
v_gene: TRBV13
abundance: .
j_gene: TRBJ2-3
d_gene: TRBD2

CDR3aa: CASSQETVWGNTEAFF
CDR3nt: TGTGCCAGCAGCCAAGAGACGGTTTGGGGGAACACTGAAGCTTTCTTT
v_gene: TRBV14
abundance: .
j_gene: TRBJ1-1
d_gene: .

CDR3aa: CASSLDSGGTQYF
CDR3nt: TGTGCCAGCAGTTTAGACAGTGGGGGGACCCAGTACTTC
v_gene: TRBV12-3/TRBV12-4
abundance: many
j_gene: TRBJ2-5
d_gene: .

CDR3aa: CASSQGDRDGNEQYF
CDR3nt: TGCGCCAGCAGCCAAGGAGACAGGGACGGAAACGAGCAGTACTTC
v_gene: TRBV4-1
abundance: large
j_gene: TRBJ2-7
d_gene: TRBD1

CDR3aa: CASSPLATGGPYNEQFF
CDR3nt: TGTGCCAGCTCACCACTTGCGACGGGAGGGCCCTACAATGAGCAGTTCTTC
v_gene: TRBV18
abundance: .
j_gene: TRBJ2-1
d_gene: TRBD2

CDR3aa: CASKRGFAGASDTQYF
CDR3nt: TGTGCCAGCAAGCGCGGGTTCGCGGGAGCTTCCGATACGCAGTATTTT
v_gene: TRBV6-1
abundance: .
j_gene: TRBJ2-3
d_gene: TRBD2

CDR3aa: CASSVGGSSYNEQFF
CDR3nt: TGTGCCAGCAGCGTTGGGGGAAGCTCCTACAATGAGCAGTTCTTC
v_gene: TRBV11-2
abundance: .
j_gene: TRBJ2-1
d_gene: .

CDR3aa: CASKVQGVYEQYF
CDR3nt: TGTGCCAGCAAGGTGCAGGGGGTCTACGAGCAGTACTTC
v_gene: TRBV2
abundance: .
j_gene: TRBJ2-7
d_gene: TRBD1

CDR3aa: CASSEYVVGRSYQETQYF
CDR3nt: TGTGCCAGCAGTGAGTATGTTGTTGGCAGATCTTACCAAGAGACCCAGTACTTC
v_gene: TRBV2
abundance: .
j_gene: TRBJ2-5
d_gene: .

CDR3aa: CASNRGQGAYTYEQYF
CDR3nt: TGTGCCAGCAATCGTGGGCAGGGGGCTTATACCTACGAGCAGTACTTC
v_gene: TRBV2
abundance: many
j_gene: TRBJ2-7
d_gene: TRBD1

CDR3aa: CSARRSRGPNYGYTF
CDR3nt: TGCAGTGCTAGACGTTCCAGGGGGCCCAACTATGGCTACACCTTC
v_gene: TRBV20-1
abundance: large
j_gene: TRBJ1-2
d_gene: TRBD1

CDR3aa: CASSSRNTGELFF
CDR3nt: TGCGCCAGCAGCAGCAGGAACACCGGGGAGCTGTTTTTT
v_gene: TRBV5-1
abundance: few
j_gene: TRBJ2-2
d_gene: .

CDR3aa: CASSTFGLADNEQFF
CDR3nt: TGTGCCAGCAGCACCTTTGGGCTAGCGGACAATGAGCAGTTCTTC
v_gene: TRBV7-3
abundance: .
j_gene: TRBJ2-1
d_gene: TRBD2

CDR3aa: CASSSRGVGKHEQYF
CDR3nt: TGTGCCAGCAGCTCGCGGGGGGTAGGTAAACACGAGCAGTACTTC
v_gene: TRBV7-7
abundance: .
j_gene: TRBJ2-7
d_gene: TRBD2

CDR3aa: CSANGGCTYEQYF
CDR3nt: TGCAGTGCTAATGGGGGATGCACCTACGAGCAGTACTTC
v_gene: TRBV20-1
abundance: .
j_gene: TRBJ2-7
d_gene: .

CDR3aa: CASSQEVQLGSTGELFF
CDR3nt: TGTGCCAGCAGCCAAGAAGTACAGCTCGGGAGCACCGGGGAGCTGTTTTTT
v_gene: TRBV4-2
abundance: medium-sized
j_gene: TRBJ2-2
d_gene: .

CDR3aa: CASSLGGPTDTYYGYTF
CDR3nt: TGTGCCAGCAGCTTAGGGGGACCGACTGATACTTACTATGGCTACACCTTC
v_gene: TRBV7-6
abundance: medium-sized
j_gene: TRBJ1-2
d_gene: .

CDR3aa: CAISPGSARYGYTF
CDR3nt: TGTGCCATCAGCCCGGGCTCCGCGAGATATGGCTACACCTTC
v_gene: TRBV10-3
abundance: .
j_gene: TRBJ1-2
d_gene: .

CDR3aa: CASSQMVRDNEQFF
CDR3nt: TGCGCCAGCAGCCAAATGGTCAGGGACAATGAGCAGTTCTTC
v_gene: TRBV4-1
abundance: .
j_gene: TRBJ2-1
d_gene: .

CDR3aa: CASSQGWRGDSYEQYF
CDR3nt: TGTGCCAGCAGCCAGGGTTGGCGGGGAGACTCCTACGAGCAGTACTTC
v_gene: TRBV16
abundance: many
j_gene: TRBJ2-7
d_gene: .

CDR3aa: CAWSRGGGGNQPQHF
CDR3nt: TGTGCCTGGAGCAGGGGAGGGGGAGGCAATCAGCCCCAGCATTTT
v_gene: TRBV30
abundance: few
j_gene: TRBJ1-5
d_gene: .

CDR3aa: CASSQDLGGMVYEQYF
CDR3nt: TGCGCCAGCAGCCAAGATTTGGGGGGGATGGTCTACGAGCAGTACTTC
v_gene: TRBV4-3
abundance: .
j_gene: TRBJ2-7
d_gene: TRBD2

CDR3aa: CASSVIGSKEQFF
CDR3nt: TGTGCCAGCAGCGTAATAGGGTCAAAGGAGCAGTTCTTC
v_gene: TRBV9
abundance: .
j_gene: TRBJ2-1
d_gene: .

CDR3aa: CASRLAGVRSFIF
CDR3nt: TGTGCCAGCAGGCTAGCGGGGGTTCGATCGTTCATTTTT
v_gene: TRBV28
abundance: .
j_gene: TRBJ2-3
d_gene: TRBD2

CDR3aa: CASSQDSGTGSSPLHF
CDR3nt: TGCGCCAGCAGCCAAGATTCAGGGACAGGCTCGTCGCCCCTCCACTTT
v_gene: TRBV4-1
abundance: medium-sized
j_gene: TRBJ1-6
d_gene: TRBD1

CDR3aa: CASSNTQGYYGYTF
CDR3nt: TGTGCCAGTAGTAACACCCAGGGGTACTATGGCTACACCTTC
v_gene: TRBV19
abundance: medium-sized
j_gene: TRBJ1-2
d_gene: .

CDR3aa: CASSLAEGTDTKYF
CDR3nt: TGTGCCAGCAGCTTAGCGGAAGGCACAGATACGAAGTATTTT
v_gene: TRBV7-3
abundance: .
j_gene: TRBJ2-3
d_gene: .

CDR3aa: CASSLEGGIYEQYF
CDR3nt: TGTGCCAGCAGCTTAGAAGGGGGGATCTACGAGCAGTACTTC
v_gene: TRBV7-9
abundance: .
j_gene: TRBJ2-7
d_gene: .

CDR3aa: CPSSSAGYSTHTQYF
CDR3nt: TGCCCCAGCAGCTCAGCGGGGTATAGCACACATACGCAGTATTTT
v_gene: TRBV5-1
abundance: .
j_gene: TRBJ2-3
d_gene: TRBD2